Below, 27 T cell receptor beta chains from the same sample are listed, as sequenced in a study of Graves' ophthalmopathy and Graves' hyperthyroidism. The authors amplified TCR beta CDR3 regions, and they did so from RNA transcripts for repertoire sequencing. The authors performed first-round RT-PCR with HTBI primers and then a second-round multiplex PCR. TCRdb analysed the multiplex PCR reads with MiXCR anew, one entry per CDR3 protein. This sample has 350,000 to 400,000 distinct CDR3 sequences, with around 16% found just once. Sample: peripheral blood. The receptors stem from a woman aged 18-29 years with Graves' ophthalmopathy.

This clonotype was seen many times. The gene calls are TRBV19 and TRBJ2-7, with TRBD2 matching over 12 bases. With 3 bases clipped from V and 1 base from J, the junction kept 1 base outside the gene matches. CDR3 length: 15 amino acids. CDR1 LNHDA and CDR2 SQIVND come from the germline V gene (reference sequence). The CDR3 DNA follows: TGTGCCAGTAGTATTGGACTAGCGGGATCCTACGAGCAGTACTTC. Translating it yields CASSIGLAGSYEQYF.

In its sample, this clonotype was seen many times. This chain links TRBV29-1 with TRBJ2-5, with a weak D call TRBD2 (6 bases). V lost 1 base to trimming and J lost 5 bases, with 11 bases between them. Per germline, CDR1 SQVTM and CDR2 ANQGSEA. CDR3 length equals 13 residues. The CDR3 nucleotides read TGCAGCGTTGAAGGGGGGGAGAGGGAGACCCAGTACTTC. Translation: CSVEGGERETQYF. Based on the CDR3 plus reference TRBV29-1 and TRBJ2-5, the full variable domain is SAVISQKPSRDICQRGTSLTIQCQVDSQVTMMFWYRQQPGQSLTLIATANQGSEATYESGFVIDKFPISRPNLTFSTLTVSNMSPEDSSIYLCSVEGGERETQYFGPGTRLLVL.

This clonotype was found many times. The genes are TRBV6-2 or TRBV6-3 and TRBJ2-7, with 9 bases matching TRBD2. This CDR3 is built from 14 residues. CDR1 is MNHEY, CDR2 SVGEGT, per germline. V lost 4 bases, J lost 7 bases, and 8 bases stayed unmatched. The CDR3 DNA is TGTGCCAGCAGTTTAGCGGGAGTTTCGTGGGAGCAGTACTTC. Translated, it gives CASSLAGVSWEQYF.

This clonotype occurred many times. V and J are TRBV20-1 and TRBJ2-5; D is undetermined. Germline V gene data show CDR1 as DFQATT and CDR2 as SNEGSKA (reference sequence). V was pared by 4 bases and J by 5 bases, with 11 bases between. The CDR3 contains 12 residues. The CDR3 protein is CSAMSFGETQYF. The DNA for the CDR3 is TGCAGTGCTATGTCATTTGGGGAGACCCAGTACTTC.

Ten or more counts support this clonotype. The gene calls are TRBV19 and TRBJ1-3, with a possible D match to TRBD1 (5 bases). Between the trimmed V and J ends, which lost 0 bases and 0 bases, there was a span of 12 bases. The CDR3 covers 17 residues. In germline, CDR1 is LNHDA, CDR2 SQIVND (reference sequence). The CDR3 DNA reads as TGTGCCAGTAGTATAGAAGGGACCTGGAACTCTGGAAACACCATATATTTT. Amino acid sequence: CASSIEGTWNSGNTIYF.

This clonotype was recorded at least ten times. V is TRBV28 and J is TRBJ1-2; 12 nucleotides agree with TRBD1. Trimming at V came to 4 bases and at J to 5 bases, leaving 5 bases not matched to a gene. The CDR3 is 15 residues long. The V gene's germline CDR1 is MDHEN and CDR2 SYDVKM. CDR3 amino acids: CASSSGTGGLYGYTF. The CDR3 DNA reads TGTGCCAGCAGTTCCGGGACAGGGGGCTTATATGGCTACACCTTC.

The rearrangement links TRBV6-1 to TRBJ2-7; 8 bases match TRBD1. Germline CDR1 MNHNS, CDR2 SASEGT. With 5 bases clipped from V and 0 bases from J, the junction kept 6 bases outside the gene matches. This CDR3 contains 15 residues. This chain's CDR3 is CASSITTGASYEQYF. The CDR3 DNA reads as TGTGCCAGCAGTATTACGACAGGGGCCTCCTACGAGCAGTACTTC.

This clonotype was seen ten or more times. The J gene is TRBJ1-1, the V gene TRBV7-2; the match to TRBD1 covers 10 bases. After removal of 1 base from V and 11 bases from J, the junction contained 4 bases not matched to a gene. The CDR3 is 13 amino acids. Germline assignment: CDR1 SGHTA and CDR2 FQGNSA. CDR3 sequence reads: CASSLGQGARAFF. The CDR3 region has the DNA TGTGCCAGCAGCTTAGGACAGGGGGCGCGGGCTTTCTTT. Supplemented by reference TRBV7-2 and TRBJ1-1, the full variable domain reads GAGVSQSPSNKVTEKGKDVELRCDPISGHTALYWYRQSLGQGLEFLIYFQGNSAPDKSGLPSDRFSAERTGGSVSTLTIQRTQQEDSAVYLCASSLGQGARAFFGQGTRLTVV.

This clonotype was recorded at least ten times. The chain combines TRBV9 with TRBJ2-2; D ambiguous. The CDR3 is 15 residues long. V was shortened by 0 bases and J by 4 bases, with 10 bases between the two germline ends. Germline CDR1 reads SGDLS; CDR2 reads YYNGEE. In DNA, the CDR3 is TGTGCCAGCAGCGTAGGGGGATTAGGCACCGGGGAGCTGTTTTTT. Protein: CASSVGGLGTGELFF. Supplemented by reference TRBV9 and TRBJ2-2, the full variable domain reads DSGVTQTPKHLITATGQRVTLRCSPRSGDLSVYWYQQSLDQGLQFLIQYYNGEERAKGNILERFSAQQFPDLHSELNLSSLELGDSALYFCASSVGGLGTGELFFGEGSRLTVL.

This clonotype was seen only once. The chain combines TRBV12-3 or TRBV12-4 with TRBJ1-5; D might be TRBD1 (5 bases). Trimming left V 3 bases short and J 6 bases short, with 15 bases between. CDR3 length equals 15 residues. The CDR3 region is CASSLGFGGGQPQHF. The CDR3 DNA reads TGTGCCAGCAGTTTGGGCTTTGGGGGAGGTCAGCCCCAGCATTTT.

This chain links TRBV6-1 with TRBJ2-7; D may be TRBD1 (6 bases). Germline assignment: CDR1 MNHNS and CDR2 SASEGT. With 6 bases removed from V and 6 bases from J, the gap between germline ends came to 12 bases. This CDR3 is 12 amino acids long. DNA of the CDR3: TGTGCCAGCAGAAAACAGGGCCTCGAGCAGTACTTC. As protein: CASRKQGLEQYF.

This clonotype was counted ten times or more. This rearrangement joins TRBV9 to TRBJ2-5; the match to TRBD2 covers 7 bases. The CDR3 length is 12 residues. V was pared by 7 bases and J by 3 bases, with 3 bases of the junction left unmatched. CDR1 SGDLS and CDR2 YYNGEE come from the germline V gene. CDR3 in amino acids: CASAGVKETQYF. CDR3 coding DNA: TGTGCCAGCGCGGGAGTAAAAGAGACCCAGTACTTC.

The chain couples TRBV24-1 to TRBJ1-1, with 9 bases that match TRBD1. The CDR3 contains 14 residues. V lost 3 bases to trimming and J lost 5 bases; unmatched junction nucleotides: 3. The germline gives CDR1 KGHDR, CDR2 SFDVKD. CDR3 amino acids: CATSDNRGPTEAFF. CDR3 nucleotide sequence: TGTGCCACCAGTGATAACAGGGGGCCGACTGAAGCTTTCTTT.

This clonotype was recorded at least ten times. V gene TRBV12-3 or TRBV12-4 combines with J gene TRBJ1-1, with TRBD1 matching over 8 bases. The CDR3 is 16 amino acids. Trimming took 6 bases from V and 0 from J; bases not matched to a gene: 9. CDR3 sequence reads: CASSLTGAHMNTEAFF. CDR3 nucleotide sequence: TGTGCCAGCAGCCTGACAGGGGCCCATATGAACACTGAAGCTTTCTTT.

This clonotype was counted ten times or more. The V gene is TRBV6-5, the J gene TRBJ1-3; D is undetermined. This CDR3 contains 15 residues. V was shortened by 4 bases and J by 0 bases, with 10 bases between the two germline ends. Germline V gives CDR1 MNHEY, CDR2 SVGAGI. This chain's CDR3 is CASSFREYSGNTIYF. DNA of the CDR3: TGTGCCAGCAGTTTTCGGGAATACTCTGGAAACACCATATATTTT.

This clonotype was found many times. The rearrangement links TRBV19 to TRBJ2-5, with D possibly TRBD1 on 6 matching bases. This CDR3 contains 13 residues. V was trimmed by 4 bases and J by 5 bases, leaving 11 bases between them. The V gene's germline CDR1 is LNHDA and CDR2 SQIVND (reference sequence). CDR3 protein: CASSTGVRETQYF. DNA of the CDR3: TGTGCCAGTAGTACAGGGGTGCGGGAGACCCAGTACTTC.

This clonotype has just a few counts. This rearrangement joins TRBV6-2 or TRBV6-3 to TRBJ2-5; D possibly corresponds to TRBD2 (6 bases). V was shortened by 5 bases and J by 5 bases, with 12 bases between the two germline ends. Germline V gene data show CDR1 as MNHEY and CDR2 as SVGEGT. CDR3 length: 13 amino acids. Here the CDR3 reads CASSAGFRETQYF. The CDR3 region has the DNA TGTGCCAGCAGTGCGGGATTTCGGGAGACCCAGTACTTC.

This clonotype showed up many times. The V gene is TRBV5-1, the J gene TRBJ1-2; D gene uncertain. Trimming shortened V by 0 bases and J by 6 bases, and 6 bases separated the two germline ends. The germline V gene encodes CDR1 SGHRS and CDR2 YFSETQ. CDR3 length: 12 residues. The DNA for the CDR3 is TGCGCCAGCAGCTTGGCCGGGAATGGCTACACCTTC. It encodes CASSLAGNGYTF.

This clonotype was picked up many times. The chain couples TRBV6-1 to TRBJ1-1; a possible D gene is TRBD1 (6 bases). This CDR3 contains 13 residues. The germline CDR1 and CDR2 sequences are MNHNS and SASEGT. V lost 1 base to trimming and J lost 8 bases, with 11 bases between them. CDR3 DNA sequence: TGTGCCAGCAGTGAAGTCAGGACAGCGGAAGCTTTCTTT. Amino acids: CASSEVRTAEAFF.

This clonotype was counted ten times or more. V usage is TRBV5-6 and J usage is TRBJ2-2; 8 nucleotides line up with TRBD1. The CDR3 has 18 amino acids. V gave up 4 bases and J gave up 1 base; unmatched junction bases: 12. Germline assignment: CDR1 SGHDT and CDR2 YYEEEE. For the CDR3, the DNA is TGTGCCAGCAGCATTCCCCCCAGGGGGCGGCAGAACACCGGGGAGCTGTTTTTT. Translated: CASSIPPRGRQNTGELFF.

This clonotype was picked up many times. The V and J genes are TRBV7-2 and TRBJ1-1; TRBD1 agrees at 7 bases. The V gene's germline CDR1 is SGHTA and CDR2 FQGNSA. The CDR3 runs 14 residues. V dropped 5 bases and J dropped 6; count of bases not matched to a gene: 9. In DNA, the CDR3 is TGTGCCAGCAGCCCGGGAGGGGGCAACGCTGAAGCTTTCTTT. It is translated as CASSPGGGNAEAFF.

This clonotype was recorded many times. The CDR3 bases are TGTGCCAGTAGTATAACAGGCAGGGGATCCTATGGCTACACCTTC. Translating it yields CASSITGRGSYGYTF. This chain links TRBV19 with TRBJ1-2, with D possibly TRBD1 on 6 matching bases. The V end was cut by 2 bases, the J end by 4 bases, with 14 bases between. The CDR3 is 15 residues long. Germline V gene sequence: CDR1 LNHDA, CDR2 SQIVND (reference sequence).

This clonotype was found a few times. The chain joins TRBV7-6 to TRBJ2-2, with 10 bases that match TRBD2. Trimming removed 4 bases from V and 3 bases from J; junction bases left unmatched: 14. The germline CDR1 and CDR2 sequences are SGHVS and FNYEAQ. This CDR3 comprises 19 residues. CDR3 amino acids: CASSSSLASGRADTGELFF. In DNA form, the CDR3 reads TGTGCCAGCAGCTCCTCTTTGGCAAGCGGGAGGGCCGACACCGGGGAGCTGTTTTTT.

This clonotype was picked up many times. The J gene is TRBJ2-7, the V gene TRBV6-2 or TRBV6-3; TRBD1 matches 7 bases. The V and J ends lost 5 bases and 1 base, in that order; junction bases with no gene match: 5. CDR3 length: 14 amino acids. CDR1 and CDR2 from the germline V gene are MNHEY and SVGEGT. The CDR3 bases are TGTGCCAGCAGTACCCGGGGACAGTCCTACGAGCAGTACTTC. Translated: CASSTRGQSYEQYF.

CDR3 sequence (DNA): TGCGCCAGCAGCCCCATTTACTTACAGGGCTACGAGCAGTACTTC. Amino acid sequence: CASSPIYLQGYEQYF. This chain joins TRBV5-1 and TRBJ2-7; tentative D call: TRBD1 (6 bases). V was trimmed by 4 bases and J by 3 bases, leaving 17 bases between them. Germline CDR1 is SGHRS and CDR2 is YFSETQ. CDR3 size: 15 residues. The full variable domain, with the rest looked up from reference TRBV5-1 and TRBJ2-7, is KAGVTQTPRYLIKTRGQQVTLSCSPISGHRSVSWYQQTPGQGLQFLFEYFSETQRNKGNFPGRFSGRQFSNSRSEMNVSTLELGDSALYLCASSPIYLQGYEQYFGPGTRLTVT.

This clonotype was recorded at least ten times. This chain connects TRBV11-2 to TRBJ2-2; TRBD2 agrees at 11 bases. Trimming removed 6 bases from V and 6 bases from J; junction bases left unmatched: 15. In germline, CDR1 is SGHAT, CDR2 FQNNGV. The CDR3 has 18 amino acids. CDR3 region: CASRSLAGGWPNAGELFF. The CDR3 DNA reads TGTGCCAGCAGGTCCCTAGCGGGGGGTTGGCCAAATGCCGGGGAGCTGTTTTTT.

The rearrangement joins TRBV6-2 or TRBV6-3 to TRBJ2-2; D not resolved. Trimming shortened V by 6 bases and J by 1 base, and 9 bases separated the two germline ends. The CDR3 covers 14 residues. The germline CDR1 and CDR2 sequences are MNHEY and SVGEGT. The CDR3, as DNA: TGTGCCAGCAGACAGCTAGGGAACACCGGGGAGCTGTTTTTT. The encoded protein is CASRQLGNTGELFF.